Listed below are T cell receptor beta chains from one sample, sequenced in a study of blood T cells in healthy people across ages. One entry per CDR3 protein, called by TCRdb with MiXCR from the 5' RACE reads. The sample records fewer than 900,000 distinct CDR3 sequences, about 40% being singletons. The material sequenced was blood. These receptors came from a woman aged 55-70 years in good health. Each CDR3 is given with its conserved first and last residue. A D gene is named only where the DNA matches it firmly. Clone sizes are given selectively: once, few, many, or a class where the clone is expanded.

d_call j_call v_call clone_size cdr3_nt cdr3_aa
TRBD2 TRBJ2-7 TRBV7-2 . TGTGCCAGCAGGCCAGGACTAGGTAAAGGTTACGAGCAGTACTTC CASRPGLGKGYEQYF
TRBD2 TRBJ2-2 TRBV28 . TGTGCCAGCAGTTGGTTCCCCCGGCGGGAGCGCACCGGGGAGCTGTTTTTT CASSWFPRRERTGELFF
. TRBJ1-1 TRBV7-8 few TGTGCCAGCAGCCCTAAAGACAAATCCCTGAACACTGAAGCTTTCTTT CASSPKDKSLNTEAFF
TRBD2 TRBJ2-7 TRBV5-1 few TGCGCCAGCAGCTTTGCTCCCGGGACTAGCGGGAGGCCCTCCTACGAGCAGTACTTC CASSFAPGTSGRPSYEQYF
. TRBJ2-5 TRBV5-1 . TGCGCCAGCAGACAGGGTGATTGGGAGACCCAGTACTTC CASRQGDWETQYF
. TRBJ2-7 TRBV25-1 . TGTGCCAGTCAATCCTACAATGAGCAGTACTTC CASQSYNEQYF
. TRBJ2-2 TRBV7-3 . TGTGCCAGCAGCTTGAATCAGATCACCGGGGAGCTGTTTTTT CASSLNQITGELFF
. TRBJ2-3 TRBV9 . TGTGCCAGCAGCTGGGACAACACAGATACGCAGTATTTT CASSWDNTDTQYF
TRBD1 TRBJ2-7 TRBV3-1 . TGTGCCAGCAGCCCCGGACAGGGGGTATTCGAGCAGTACTTC CASSPGQGVFEQYF
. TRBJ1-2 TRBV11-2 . TGTGCCAGCAGCTTAGGTCAGGCAACCGGGGGTGGCTACACCTTC CASSLGQATGGGYTF
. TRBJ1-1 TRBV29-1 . TGCAGCGTGGACACCATTCACACCGAAGCTTTCTTT CSVDTIHTEAFF
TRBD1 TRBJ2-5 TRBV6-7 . TGTGCCAGCAGTTACTCGGACAGGGCAGAAGAGACCCAGTACTTC CASSYSDRAEETQYF
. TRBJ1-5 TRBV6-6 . TGTGCCAGCAGTTACTCGTTTCAGCCCCAGCATTTT CASSYSFQPQHF
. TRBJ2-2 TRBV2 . TGTGCCAGCAGGGAGTCTACCGCGCCGGAGCTGTTTTTT CASRESTAPELFF
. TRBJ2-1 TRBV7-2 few TGTGCCAGCAGCCGCTTGATTAAGGAGCAGTTCTTC CASSRLIKEQFF
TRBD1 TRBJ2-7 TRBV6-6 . TGTGCCAGCAGTACTAGACAGGGAAAGAGGTACGAGCAGTACTTC CASSTRQGKRYEQYF
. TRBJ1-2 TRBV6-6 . TGTGCCAGCAGTACCACAGGAGAGAAATATGGCTACACCTTC CASSTTGEKYGYTF
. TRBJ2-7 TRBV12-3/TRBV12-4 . TGTGCCAGCAGTGTCGGCGCAGTCTACGAGCAGTACTTC CASSVGAVYEQYF
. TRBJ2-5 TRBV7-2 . TGTGCCAGCAGCGTAGCGAAGGGGGGGCACCAGTACTTC CASSVAKGGHQYF
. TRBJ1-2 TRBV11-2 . TGTGCCAGCAGCTTAGGCTTGGGGATCAGAGACTATGGCTACACCTTC CASSLGLGIRDYGYTF
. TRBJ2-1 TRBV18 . TGTGCCAGCTCATCGGAGTCGATTGATAGCAATGAGCAGTTCTTC CASSSESIDSNEQFF
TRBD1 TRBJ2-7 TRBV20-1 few TGCAGTGCTCTCCGGGACAGGGGATACGAGCAGTACTTC CSALRDRGYEQYF
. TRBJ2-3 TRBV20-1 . TGCAGTGCTAGATGGGCGGGGTGGAGCACAGATACGCAGTATTTT CSARWAGWSTDTQYF
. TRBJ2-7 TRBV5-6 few TGTGCCAGCAGCCCCGCAGGGAACTCCTACGAGCAGTACTTC CASSPAGNSYEQYF
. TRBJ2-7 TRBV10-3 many TGTGCCATCAAAGGTATAGAAGACGAGCAGTACTTC CAIKGIEDEQYF
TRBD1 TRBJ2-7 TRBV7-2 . TGTGCCAGCAGCGGAGGACAGGGAAGTGTCTACGAGCAGTACTTC CASSGGQGSVYEQYF
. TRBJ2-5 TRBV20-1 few TGCAGTGCTAGGTTTCCGTACCAAGAGACCCAGTACTTC CSARFPYQETQYF
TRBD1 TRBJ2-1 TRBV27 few TGTGCCAGCAGTTACGAGGACAGGGCCAATGAGCAGTTCTTC CASSYEDRANEQFF
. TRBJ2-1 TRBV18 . TGTGTCAGCTCACCCGATACCAATGAGCAGTTCTTC CVSSPDTNEQFF
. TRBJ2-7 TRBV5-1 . TGCGCCAGCAGCCCCCAGGGTCGGGGCGAGCAGTACTTC CASSPQGRGEQYF
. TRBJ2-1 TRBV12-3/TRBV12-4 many TGTGCCAGCAGTTTGGAGACTAGGTACAATGAGCAGTTCTTC CASSLETRYNEQFF
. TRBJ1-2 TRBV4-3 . TGCGCCAGCAGCCATGAACGGGTAAACTATGGCTACACCTTC CASSHERVNYGYTF
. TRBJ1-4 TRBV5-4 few TGTGCCAGCAGCCTGATGGGAACGGCTAATGAAAAACTGTTTTTT CASSLMGTANEKLFF
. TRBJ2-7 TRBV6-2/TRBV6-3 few TGTGCCAGCATGCGAACAGGGAACTCCTACGAGCAGTACTTC CASMRTGNSYEQYF
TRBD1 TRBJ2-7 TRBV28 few TGTGCCAGCAGTCCATCAGACAGGGTTAGTAACGAGCAGTACTTC CASSPSDRVSNEQYF
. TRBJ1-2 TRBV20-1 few TGCAGTGCTAGGGCGGGGTCGGGGTATGGCTACACCTTC CSARAGSGYGYTF
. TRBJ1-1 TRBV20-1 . TGCAGTGCTAGAGCCTCTACTACTGAAGCTTTCTTT CSARASTTEAFF
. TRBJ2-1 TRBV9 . TGTGCCAGCAGCGTAGAGGGTGAAGCTCCGTTCGAGCAGTTCTTC CASSVEGEAPFEQFF
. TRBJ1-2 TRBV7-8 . TGTGCCAGCAGCTTAGTTTTGCTTGATGGCCACACCTTC CASSLVLLDGHTF
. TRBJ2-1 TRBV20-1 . TGCAGTGCCAAGGACGGGGTCAATAATGAGCAGTTCTTC CSAKDGVNNEQFF
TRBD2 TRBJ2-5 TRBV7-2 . TGTGCCAGCAGCCCGACAGCGGGAGTTTATGAGCAGTACTTC CASSPTAGVYEQYF
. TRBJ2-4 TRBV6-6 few TGTGCCAGCGTTCCCCGTGGGGGCCAACCGCGGAACATTCAGTACTTC CASVPRGGQPRNIQYF
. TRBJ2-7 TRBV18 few TGTGCCAGCTCACCATCGTTCGGGGGCACCGTTTACGAGCAGTACTTC CASSPSFGGTVYEQYF
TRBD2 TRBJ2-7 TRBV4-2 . TGTGCCAGCAGCCACCGGGGGGAGGCGGGGGAGCAGTACTTC CASSHRGEAGEQYF
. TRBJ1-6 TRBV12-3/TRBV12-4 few TGTGCCAGCAGTTCATGGACGGGCTCCTATAATTCACCCCTCCACTTT CASSSWTGSYNSPLHF
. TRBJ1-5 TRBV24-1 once TGTGCCACCTATCAGCCCCAGCATTTT CATYQPQHF
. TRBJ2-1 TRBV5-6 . TGTGCCAGCGGACGGTGGGACAATGAGCAGTTCTTC CASGRWDNEQFF
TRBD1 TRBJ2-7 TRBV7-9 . TGTGCCAGCAGCTCGGACAGGCAGTCCTACGAGCAGTACTTC CASSSDRQSYEQYF
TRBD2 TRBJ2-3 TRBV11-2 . TGTGCCAGCAGCATGGGACTAGCGGAAAGCACAGATACGCAGTATTTT CASSMGLAESTDTQYF
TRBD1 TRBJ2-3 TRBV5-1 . TGCGCCAGCAGCTTGTGGCGGGACAGGAGCACAGATACGCAGTATTTT CASSLWRDRSTDTQYF
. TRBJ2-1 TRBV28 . TGTGCCAGCAGCAACCGCCTAAGCGGACTCAATGAGCAGTTCTTC CASSNRLSGLNEQFF
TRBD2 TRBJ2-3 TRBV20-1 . TGCAGTGCTCCTGCTAGCGGGAACAGCACAGATACGCGGTATTTT CSAPASGNSTDTRYF
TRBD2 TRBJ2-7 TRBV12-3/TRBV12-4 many TGTGCCAGCAGTTTGGCTAGCGGGAGGGCGGCCTACGAGCAGTACTTC CASSLASGRAAYEQYF
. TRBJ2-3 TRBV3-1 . TGTGCCAGCAGCCTAGTCAATAGCGGTCAGGATACGCAGTATTTT CASSLVNSGQDTQYF
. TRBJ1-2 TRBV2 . TGTGCCAGCAGTGAAGTTGGGGACTATGGCTACACCTTC CASSEVGDYGYTF
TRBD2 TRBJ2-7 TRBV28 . TGTGCCAGCAGTTTAGGAGCGGGAGGGCCCCGTGAGCAGTACTTC CASSLGAGGPREQYF
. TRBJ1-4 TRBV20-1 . TGCAGTGCTAGGGCGGACATCGGACGGGAAAAACTGTTTTTT CSARADIGREKLFF